This TCR beta chain is from a study of cytomegalovirus exposure and HLA in healthy donors. Trimming took 4 bases from V and 9 from J; bases not matched to a gene: 14. The CDR3 contains 16 residues. CDR1 is SGHRS, CDR2 YFSETQ, per germline. PCR was performed using 60 Vbeta and 13 Jbeta primers. Libraries were prepared by immunoSEQ multiplex PCR; TCRdb keeps only in-frame clonotypes and omits some of them. Its listing shows fewer than 200,000 clones. This receptor was obtained from a man aged 25 to 40 in good health and CMV-seronegative. The sequencing sample was made of PBMCs. The chain employs TRBV5-1 and TRBJ1-4; 8 bases align to TRBD1. As DNA, the CDR3 is TGCGCCAGCAGCCGAGCCGACAGGGGTGGTGTGAAAAAACTGTTTTTT. Its translation is CASSRADRGGVKKLFF.